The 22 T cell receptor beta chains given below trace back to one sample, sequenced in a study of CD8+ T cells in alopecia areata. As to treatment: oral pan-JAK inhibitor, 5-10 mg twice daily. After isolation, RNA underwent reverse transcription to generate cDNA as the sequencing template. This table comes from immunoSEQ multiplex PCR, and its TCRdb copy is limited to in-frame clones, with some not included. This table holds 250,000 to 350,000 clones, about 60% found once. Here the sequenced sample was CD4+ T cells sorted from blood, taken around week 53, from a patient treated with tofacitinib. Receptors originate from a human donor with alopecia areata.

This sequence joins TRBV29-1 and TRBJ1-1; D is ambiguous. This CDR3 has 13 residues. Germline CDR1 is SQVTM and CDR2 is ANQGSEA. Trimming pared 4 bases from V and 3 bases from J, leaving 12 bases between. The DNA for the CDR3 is TGCAGCGTTGCCTGGGGTGCGGACACTGAAGCTTTCTTT. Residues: CSVAWGADTEAFF.

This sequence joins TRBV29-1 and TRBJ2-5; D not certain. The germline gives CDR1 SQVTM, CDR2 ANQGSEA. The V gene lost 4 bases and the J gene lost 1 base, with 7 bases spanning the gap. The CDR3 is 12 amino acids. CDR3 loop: CSVVPGQETQYF. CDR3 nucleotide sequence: TGCAGCGTTGTTCCGGGCCAAGAGACCCAGTACTTC.

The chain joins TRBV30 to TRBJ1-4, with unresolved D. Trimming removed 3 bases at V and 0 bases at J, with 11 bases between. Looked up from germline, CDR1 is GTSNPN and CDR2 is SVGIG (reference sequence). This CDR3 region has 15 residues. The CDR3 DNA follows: TGTGCCTGGAGGGTTCGGGTTGCAACTAATGAAAAACTGTTTTTT. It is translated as CAWRVRVATNEKLFF.

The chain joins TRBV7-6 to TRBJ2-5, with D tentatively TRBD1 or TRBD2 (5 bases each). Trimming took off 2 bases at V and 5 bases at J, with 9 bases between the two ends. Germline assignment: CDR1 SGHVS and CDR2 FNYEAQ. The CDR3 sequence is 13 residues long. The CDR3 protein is CASSLRGGETQYF. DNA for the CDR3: TGTGCCAGCAGCTTAAGGGGCGGGGAGACCCAGTACTTC.

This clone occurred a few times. In DNA form, the CDR3 reads TGTGCCAGCAGCTTGAACGCGGGTCGGGAGCAGTTCTTC. It is translated as CASSLNAGREQFF. The chain uses TRBV5-6 and TRBJ2-1; possible D gene TRBD2, 5 bases. This CDR3 is built from 13 residues. Germline V gene lookup returns CDR1 SGHDT and CDR2 YYEEEE. V lost 1 base and J 10 bases, leaving 12 bases between the germline ends.

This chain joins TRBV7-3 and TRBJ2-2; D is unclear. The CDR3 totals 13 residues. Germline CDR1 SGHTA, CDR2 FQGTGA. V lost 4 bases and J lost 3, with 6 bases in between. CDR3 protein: CASSSGYTGELFF. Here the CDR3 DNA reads TGTGCCAGCAGCTCCGGGTACACCGGGGAGCTGTTTTTT.

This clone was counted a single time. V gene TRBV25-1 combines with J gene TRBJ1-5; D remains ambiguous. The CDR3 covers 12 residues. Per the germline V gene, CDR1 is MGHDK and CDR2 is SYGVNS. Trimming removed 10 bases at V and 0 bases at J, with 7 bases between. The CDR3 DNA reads TGTGCCACCAGATCTAGCAATCAGCCCCAGCATTTT. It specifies CATRSSNQPQHF.

The CDR3 spells CASTPGQTYGYTF. CDR3 nucleotide sequence: TGTGCCAGCACCCCGGGACAGACCTATGGCTACACCTTC. The rearrangement joins TRBV7-2 to TRBJ1-2; 7 positions match TRBD1. From germline, CDR1 is SGHTA and CDR2 FQGNSA. Trimming cost V 7 bases and J 4 bases; bases outside gene matches: 6. The CDR3 loop spans 13 amino acids. Full variable domain (outside the CDR3, taken from reference TRBV7-2 and TRBJ1-2): GAGVSQSPSNKVTEKGKDVELRCDPISGHTALYWYRQSLGQGLEFLIYFQGNSAPDKSGLPSDRFSAERTGGSVSTLTIQRTQQEDSAVYLCASTPGQTYGYTFGSGTRLTVV.

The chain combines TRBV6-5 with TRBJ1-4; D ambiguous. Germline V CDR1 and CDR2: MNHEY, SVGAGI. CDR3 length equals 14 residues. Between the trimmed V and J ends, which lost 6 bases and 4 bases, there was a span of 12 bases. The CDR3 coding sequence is TGTGCCAGCAGCCGAGGACGGTTTAATGAAAAACTGTTTTTT. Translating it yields CASSRGRFNEKLFF.

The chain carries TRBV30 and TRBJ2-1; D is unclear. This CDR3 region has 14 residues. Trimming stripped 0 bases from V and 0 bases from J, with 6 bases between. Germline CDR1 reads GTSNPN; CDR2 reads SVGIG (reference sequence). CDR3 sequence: CAWSVTSSYNEQFF. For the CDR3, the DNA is TGTGCCTGGAGTGTAACGAGCTCCTACAATGAGCAGTTCTTC.

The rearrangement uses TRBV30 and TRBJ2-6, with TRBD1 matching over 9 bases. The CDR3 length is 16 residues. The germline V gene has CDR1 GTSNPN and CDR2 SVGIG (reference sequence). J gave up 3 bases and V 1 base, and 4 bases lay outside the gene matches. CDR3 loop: CAWSGTGEGGANVLTF. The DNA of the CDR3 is TGTGCCTGGAGTGGGACAGGGGAAGGTGGGGCCAACGTCCTGACTTTC.

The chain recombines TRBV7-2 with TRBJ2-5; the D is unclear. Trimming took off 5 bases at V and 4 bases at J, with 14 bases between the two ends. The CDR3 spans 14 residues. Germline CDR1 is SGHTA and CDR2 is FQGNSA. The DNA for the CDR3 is TGTGCCAGCAGCACGTACCGGGTAGGAGAGACCCAGTACTTC. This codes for CASSTYRVGETQYF. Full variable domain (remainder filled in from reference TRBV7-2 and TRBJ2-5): GAGVSQSPSNKVTEKGKDVELRCDPISGHTALYWYRQSLGQGLEFLIYFQGNSAPDKSGLPSDRFSAERTGGSVSTLTIQRTQQEDSAVYLCASSTYRVGETQYFGPGTRLLVL.

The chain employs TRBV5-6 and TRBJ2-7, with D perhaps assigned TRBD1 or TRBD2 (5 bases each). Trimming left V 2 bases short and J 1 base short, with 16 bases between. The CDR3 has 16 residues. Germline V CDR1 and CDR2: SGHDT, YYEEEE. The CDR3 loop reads CASSFIPGTSSYEQYF. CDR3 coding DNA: TGTGCCAGCAGCTTCATCCCCGGGACGTCTTCCTACGAGCAGTACTTC.

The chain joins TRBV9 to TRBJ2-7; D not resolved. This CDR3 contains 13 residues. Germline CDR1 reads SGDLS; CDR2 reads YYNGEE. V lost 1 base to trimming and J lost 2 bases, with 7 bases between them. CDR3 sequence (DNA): TGTGCCAGCAGCGTAAACAGTGCCTACGAGCAGTACTTC. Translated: CASSVNSAYEQYF.

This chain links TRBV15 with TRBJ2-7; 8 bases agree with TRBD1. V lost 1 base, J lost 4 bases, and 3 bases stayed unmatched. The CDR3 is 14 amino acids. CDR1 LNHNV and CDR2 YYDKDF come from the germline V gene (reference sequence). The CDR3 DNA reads TGTGCCACCAGCAGAGGGACAGGGATGTACGAGCAGTACTTC. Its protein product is CATSRGTGMYEQYF. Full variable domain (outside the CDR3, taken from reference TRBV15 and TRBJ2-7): DAMVIQNPRYQVTQFGKPVTLSCSQTLNHNVMYWYQQKSSQAPKLLFHYYDKDFNNEADTPDNFQSRRPNTSFCFLDIRSPGLGDTAMYLCATSRGTGMYEQYFGPGTRLTVT.

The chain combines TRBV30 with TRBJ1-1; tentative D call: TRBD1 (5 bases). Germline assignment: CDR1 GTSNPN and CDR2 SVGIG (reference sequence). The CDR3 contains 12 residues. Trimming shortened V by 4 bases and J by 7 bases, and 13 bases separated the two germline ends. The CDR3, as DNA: TGTGCCTGGAAGCTGGGGACGGTTGAAGCTTTCTTT. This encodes CAWKLGTVEAFF. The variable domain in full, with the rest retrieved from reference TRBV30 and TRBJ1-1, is SQTIHQWPATLVQPVGSPLSLECTVEGTSNPNLYWYRQAAGRGLQLLFYSVGIGQISSEVPQNLSASRPQDRQFILSSKKLLLSDSGFYLCAWKLGTVEAFFGQGTRLTVV.

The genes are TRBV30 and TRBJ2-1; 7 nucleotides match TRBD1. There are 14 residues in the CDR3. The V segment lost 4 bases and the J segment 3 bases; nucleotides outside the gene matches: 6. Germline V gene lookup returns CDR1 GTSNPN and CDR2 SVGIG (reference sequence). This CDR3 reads CAWTLGQNYNEQFF. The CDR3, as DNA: TGTGCCTGGACCCTGGGACAGAACTACAATGAGCAGTTCTTC.

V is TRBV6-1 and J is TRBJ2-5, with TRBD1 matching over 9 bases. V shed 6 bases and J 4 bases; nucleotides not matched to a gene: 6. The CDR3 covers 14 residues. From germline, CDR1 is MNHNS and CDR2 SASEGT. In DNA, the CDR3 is TGTGCCAGCAGCGACAGGGGGAGGACAGAGACCCAGTACTTC. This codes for CASSDRGRTETQYF.

The CDR3 here is CASSVAPGYEQYF. DNA for the CDR3: TGTGCCAGCAGCGTAGCGCCCGGCTACGAGCAGTACTTC. The chain combines TRBV9 with TRBJ2-7, with no clear D. The V end lost 0 bases, the J end lost 3 bases, and 7 bases lay between the germline ends. Germline CDR1 reads SGDLS; CDR2 reads YYNGEE. The CDR3 contains 13 residues.

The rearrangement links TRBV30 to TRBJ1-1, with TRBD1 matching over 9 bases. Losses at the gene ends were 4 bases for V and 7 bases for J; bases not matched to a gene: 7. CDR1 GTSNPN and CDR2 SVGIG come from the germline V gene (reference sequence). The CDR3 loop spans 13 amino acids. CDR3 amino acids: CAWNRDRENEAFF. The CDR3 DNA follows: TGTGCCTGGAATAGGGACAGGGAAAATGAAGCTTTCTTT. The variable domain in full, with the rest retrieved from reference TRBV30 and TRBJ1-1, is SQTIHQWPATLVQPVGSPLSLECTVEGTSNPNLYWYRQAAGRGLQLLFYSVGIGQISSEVPQNLSASRPQDRQFILSSKKLLLSDSGFYLCAWNRDRENEAFFGQGTRLTVV.

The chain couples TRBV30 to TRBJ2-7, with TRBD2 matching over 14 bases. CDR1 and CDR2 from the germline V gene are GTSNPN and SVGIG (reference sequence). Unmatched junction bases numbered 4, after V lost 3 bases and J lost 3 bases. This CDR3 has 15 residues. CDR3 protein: CAWRDGLAGGYEQYF. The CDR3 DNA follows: TGTGCCTGGAGGGACGGACTAGCGGGGGGCTACGAGCAGTACTTC.

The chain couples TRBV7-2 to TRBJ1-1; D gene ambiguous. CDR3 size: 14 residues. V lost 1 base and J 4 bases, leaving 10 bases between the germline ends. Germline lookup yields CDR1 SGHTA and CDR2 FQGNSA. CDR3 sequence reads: CASSLGHSGTEAFF. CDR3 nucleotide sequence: TGTGCCAGCAGCTTAGGGCATTCTGGCACTGAAGCTTTCTTT.